A selection of T cell receptor beta chains follows, all from one sample in a study of CD8+ T cells in alopecia areata. The data were produced by immunoSEQ multiplex PCR, yet TCRdb's version contains in-frame clones alone and is incomplete. The sample holds 100,000 to 130,000 clones, approximately 59% seen once. The source material was CD8+ T cells sorted from blood. All receptors come from a human donor in good health. The CDR3 runs from the conserved cysteine through the conserved F or W. A D gene is named only where the DNA matches it firmly. Size values are once, few and many counts, or a class for expanded clones, and some rows have none.

V,J,D,size,CDR3,DNA
TRBV9,TRBJ1-6,.,.,CASSVRTGSPLHF,TGTGCCAGCAGCGTCCGGACCGGTTCACCCCTCCACTTT
TRBV30,TRBJ2-3,TRBD2,.,CAWSPGTSSNTDTQYF,TGTGCCTGGAGTCCCGGGACTAGCAGTAACACAGATACGCAGTATTTT
TRBV29-1,TRBJ2-2,.,few,CSVAGRNTGELFF,TGCAGCGTTGCGGGTAGGAACACCGGGGAGCTGTTTTTT
TRBV28,TRBJ2-1,.,.,CASSLWSRDTHNEQFF,TGTGCCAGCAGTTTATGGTCCCGGGACACACACAATGAGCAGTTCTTC
TRBV13,TRBJ2-7,TRBD1,.,CASSPSTGLVSEKYEQYF,TGTGCCAGCAGCCCATCGACAGGGTTGGTTTCAGAAAAATACGAGCAGTACTTC
TRBV4-1,TRBJ1-6,.,few,CASSQAPGHNSPLHF,TGCGCCAGCAGCCAGGCCCCGGGACATAATTCACCCCTCCACTTT
TRBV5-1,TRBJ2-3,.,.,CASSLLPELTDTQYF,TGCGCCAGCAGCTTGTTACCTGAACTCACAGATACGCAGTATTTT
TRBV5-6,TRBJ2-1,.,few,CASSSGGQAQFF,TGTGCCAGCAGCTCCGGGGGGCAGGCTCAGTTCTTC
TRBV7-2,TRBJ2-5,TRBD1,.,CASSPQGAWETQYF,TGTGCCAGCAGCCCACAGGGGGCATGGGAGACCCAGTACTTC
TRBV6-5,TRBJ1-5,.,few,CASGRPQHF,TGTGCCAGTGGGAGGCCCCAGCATTTT
TRBV4-3,TRBJ2-5,TRBD2,few,CASSQVLAGRCQETQYF,TGCGCCAGCAGCCAAGTACTAGCGGGGAGGTGCCAAGAGACCCAGTACTTC
TRBV5-6,TRBJ2-7,TRBD1,.,CASSWDSRTREQYF,TGTGCCAGCAGCTGGGACAGCCGTACGCGGGAGCAGTACTTC
TRBV2,TRBJ1-6,.,few,CAGRRDDNDYNSPLHF,TGTGCTGGACGAAGGGACGATAACGACTATAATTCACCCCTCCACTTT
TRBV4-1,TRBJ2-1,TRBD2,.,CASSYPGLASYNEQFF,TGCGCCAGCAGCTATCCGGGACTAGCATCCTACAATGAGCAGTTCTTC
TRBV23-1,TRBJ1-2,.,.,CASTQQGRLGFGYTF,TGCGCCAGCACTCAACAGGGACGCCTCGGTTTTGGCTACACCTTC
TRBV30,TRBJ2-5,.,.,CAWSDHREKYF,TGTGCCTGGAGTGACCACAGGGAAAAGTACTTC
TRBV29-1,TRBJ2-1,TRBD2,.,CSVGGTSALSSYNEQFF,TGCAGCGTTGGGGGGACTAGCGCATTAAGCTCCTACAATGAGCAGTTCTTC
TRBV27,TRBJ2-7,.,.,CASSLWGLAYEQYF,TGTGCCAGCAGTTTATGGGGATTGGCCTACGAGCAGTACTTC
TRBV7-8,TRBJ2-3,.,.,CASSLAGVRVSSDTQYF,TGTGCCAGCAGCTTAGCGGGGGTTAGGGTATCGTCAGATACGCAGTATTTT
TRBV13,TRBJ1-5,.,.,CASSLRGNQPQHF,TGTGCCAGCAGCTTACGGGGCAATCAGCCCCAGCATTTT
TRBV28,TRBJ2-7,.,.,CASSFSRGIHEQYF,TGTGCCAGCAGTTTCTCCAGGGGAATACACGAGCAGTACTTC
TRBV7-9,TRBJ2-3,.,.,CASSLGPRSASTDTQYF,TGTGCCAGCAGCTTAGGTCCAAGGTCGGCCTCCACAGATACGCAGTATTTT
TRBV6-9,TRBJ2-7,TRBD1,.,CASSTQDRTYEQYF,TGTGCCAGCAGTACTCAGGACAGGACCTACGAGCAGTACTTC
TRBV9,TRBJ2-1,.,few,CASSVEGYANEQFF,TGTGCCAGCAGCGTAGAAGGGTACGCAAATGAGCAGTTCTTC
TRBV27,TRBJ2-5,.,.,CASSLRLGEEETQYF,TGTGCCAGCAGTTTACGACTAGGTGAAGAAGAGACCCAGTACTTC
TRBV15,TRBJ2-5,.,.,CATSTNPGSTQYF,TGTGCCACCAGCACAAACCCAGGGTCGACCCAGTACTTC
TRBV5-6,TRBJ2-5,TRBD1,.,CASSETGGQETQYF,TGTGCCAGCAGCGAGACAGGGGGACAAGAGACCCAGTACTTC